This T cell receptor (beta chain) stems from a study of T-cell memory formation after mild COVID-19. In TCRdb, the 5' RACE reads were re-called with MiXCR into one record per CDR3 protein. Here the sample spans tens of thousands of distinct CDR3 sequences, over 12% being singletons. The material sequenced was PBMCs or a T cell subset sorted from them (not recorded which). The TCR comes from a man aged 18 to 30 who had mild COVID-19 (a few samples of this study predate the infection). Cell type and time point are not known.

The CDR3 here is CAISESTSTDTQYF. In nucleotides, the CDR3 is TGTGCCATCAGTGAGTCAACTAGCACAGATACGCAGTATTTT. The rearrangement links TRBV10-3 to TRBJ2-3; D uncertain. Trimming left V 0 bases short and J 0 bases short, with 4 bases between. This CDR3 is built from 14 residues. From germline, CDR1 is ENHRY and CDR2 SYGVKD.